What follows are 17 T cell receptor beta chains derived from one specimen sequenced in a study of identical twins' blood T cells. TCRdb processed the 5' RACE reads anew with MiXCR; each CDR3 protein has one entry. The sample has hundreds of thousands of distinct CDR3 sequences; roughly 30% are singletons. The sequencing sample was made of PBMCs. The receptor source for this set is a woman aged 18 to 50 in good health.

The rearrangement links TRBV18 to TRBJ1-4, with D perhaps TRBD1 (6 bases). The V gene lost 6 bases and the J gene lost 7 bases, with 18 bases spanning the gap. Per germline, CDR1 KGHSH and CDR2 LQKENI. The CDR3 consists of 15 residues. This chain's CDR3 is CASSTGRIRLEKLFF. DNA of the CDR3: TGTGCCAGCTCCACAGGGAGGATCCGTCTTGAAAAACTGTTTTTT.

This clonotype was seen a few times. In DNA, the CDR3 is TGTGCCTGGGAGACAGGTTCCTACGAGCAGTACTTC. Translation gives CAWETGSYEQYF. The gene calls are TRBV30 and TRBJ2-7; D might be TRBD1 (6 bases). This CDR3 contains 12 residues. V was shortened by 5 bases and J by 1 base, with 9 bases between the two germline ends. CDR1 is GTSNPN and CDR2 is SVGIG in the germline V gene (reference sequence).

This chain joins TRBV3-1 and TRBJ1-1; TRBD1 matches at 8 bases. The CDR3 is 16 residues long. CDR1 is LGHDT, CDR2 YNNKEL, per germline (reference sequence). V lost 4 bases, J lost 0 bases, and 7 bases stayed unmatched. The CDR3: CASSPGTGKMNTEAFF. The CDR3 DNA is TGTGCCAGCAGCCCTGGGACAGGCAAAATGAACACTGAAGCTTTCTTT.

This clonotype was counted a single time. A much larger clone sits a single nucleotide away, making a read error possible. The chain links TRBV9 to TRBJ1-3; 9 bases agree with TRBD1. The V gene's germline CDR1 is SGDLS and CDR2 YYNGEE. The CDR3 extends over 17 amino acids. The CDR3 is CASSLHRDRVSGNPIYF. The CDR3 DNA sequence: TGTGCCAGCAGCCTTCACCGGGACAGGGTCTCTGGAAACCCCATATATTTT.

This clonotype was counted between two and nine times. The chain uses TRBV6-1 and TRBJ1-5; D uncertain. The CDR3 covers 15 residues. The V and J ends lost 0 bases and 4 bases respectively, with 10 bases between them. Germline V gene lookup returns CDR1 MNHNS and CDR2 SASEGT. CDR3 in amino acids: CASSEAFTRNQPQHF. DNA of the CDR3: TGTGCCAGCAGTGAAGCTTTCACACGAAATCAGCCCCAGCATTTT.

This chain links TRBV5-4 with TRBJ2-3; 8 positions match TRBD2. Germline values: CDR1 SGHNT, CDR2 YYREEE (reference sequence). This CDR3 contains 16 residues. Trimming removed 1 base from V and 0 bases from J; junction bases left unmatched: 4. The CDR3 region is CASSLPGRASTDTQYF. In nucleotides, the CDR3 is TGTGCCAGCAGCTTGCCCGGGAGGGCCAGCACAGATACGCAGTATTTT.

This clonotype came up a few times. The V gene is TRBV15, the J gene TRBJ2-5; TRBD2 is a possible D gene (6 bases). CDR1 and CDR2 (germline): LNHNV, YYDKDF (reference sequence). The ends were cut back, 0 bases at V and 9 bases at J, with 8 bases in the middle. This CDR3 region has 12 residues. This chain's CDR3 is CATSRDGTAQYF. In nucleotides, the CDR3 is TGTGCCACCAGCAGAGACGGGACTGCCCAGTACTTC.

Concerning this clonotype: A read error may be the cause here, since a much bigger clone is one base away. V and J are TRBV20-1 and TRBJ2-1; 7 nucleotides align to TRBD1. The CDR3 consists of 14 residues. The V gene's germline CDR1 is DFQATT and CDR2 SNEGSKA (reference sequence). This CDR3 is CRAQGQSSYNEQFF. The CDR3, as DNA: TGCAGGGCTCAGGGACAGAGCTCCTACAATGAGCAGTTCTTC.

This clonotype was recorded many times. The rearrangement joins TRBV15 to TRBJ2-2; no firm D call. This CDR3 contains 14 residues. Trimming pared 5 bases from V and 1 base from J, leaving 8 bases between. Germline loops: CDR1 LNHNV, CDR2 YYDKDF (reference sequence). The CDR3 spells CATSFAVNTGELFF. In nucleotides, the CDR3 is TGTGCCACCAGCTTCGCGGTGAACACCGGGGAGCTGTTTTTT.

There are a few counts of this clonotype. J is TRBJ2-1 and V is TRBV7-2; D unclear. Trimming shortened V by 5 bases and J by 2 bases, and 19 bases separated the two germline ends. The CDR3 loop spans 17 amino acids. Germline values: CDR1 SGHTA, CDR2 FQGNSA. For the CDR3, the DNA is TGTGCCAGCAGCCTTCAGGCGTTGCAGACGCCCTACAATGAGCAGTTCTTC. Its protein is CASSLQALQTPYNEQFF.

This clonotype was seen more than once but under ten times. The gene calls are TRBV19 and TRBJ1-4, with 7 bases that match TRBD1. Looked up from germline, CDR1 is LNHDA and CDR2 is SQIVND (reference sequence). V was clipped by 4 bases and J by 5 bases; unmatched bases: 4. The CDR3 runs to 14 residues. CDR3 protein: CASSRDSDNEKLFF. The CDR3 nucleotides read TGTGCCAGTAGTAGGGACAGCGACAATGAAAAACTGTTTTTT.

This chain connects TRBV14 to TRBJ2-5, with TRBD1 identical over 7 bases. The germline V gene has CDR1 SGHDN and CDR2 FVKESK. CDR3 size: 15 residues. The V gene end was trimmed by 1 base and the J gene end by 2 bases; junction bases not matched to a gene: 4. For the CDR3, the DNA is TGTGCCAGCAGCCAAGCCCCGGGACAGCAAGAGACCCAGTACTTC. Its protein is CASSQAPGQQETQYF.

The chain is built from TRBV7-8 and TRBJ1-1; D remains unclear. The CDR3 extends over 16 amino acids. V lost 6 bases to trimming and J lost 1 base, with 18 bases between them. The germline V gene has CDR1 SGHVS and CDR2 FQNEAQ. The CDR3 reads CASREAIPLANTEAFF. The CDR3 region has the DNA TGTGCCAGCAGGGAGGCTATTCCCCTGGCGAACACTGAAGCTTTCTTT.

The chain carries TRBV5-5 and TRBJ2-1, with D maybe TRBD2 (5 bases). The CDR3 runs to 13 residues. V was cut by 2 bases and J by 4 bases, with 7 bases left in between. CDR1 is SGHKS and CDR2 is YYEKEE in the germline V gene (reference sequence). The CDR3 coding sequence is TGTGCCAGCAGCTTTAGCGCGTACAATGAGCAGTTCTTC. As protein: CASSFSAYNEQFF.

The J gene is TRBJ1-1, the V gene TRBV2; the D is unclear. Germline V gene data show CDR1 as SNHLY and CDR2 as FYNNEI. Trimming shortened V by 8 bases and J by 6 bases, and 7 bases separated the two germline ends. CDR3 length: 10 amino acids. This CDR3 reads CASEISEAFF. The CDR3 DNA is TGTGCCAGCGAAATATCTGAAGCTTTCTTT.

A few counts support this clonotype. This chain joins TRBV20-1 and TRBJ1-6; 10 bases are a match to TRBD1. This CDR3 region has 17 residues. Germline V lookup: CDR1 DFQATT, CDR2 SNEGSKA (reference sequence). The trim removed 3 bases at V and 0 bases at J, leaving 5 bases unmatched. CDR3 DNA: TGCAGTGCTAGCACCCGGGACAGGGGCTCCTATAATTCACCCCTCCACTTT. It encodes CSASTRDRGSYNSPLHF.

On this clonotype: Germline and junction disagree at one end, which may indicate a read error. This sequence joins TRBV4-2 and TRBJ1-5; D gene ambiguous. CDR3 length equals 16 residues. The V gene's germline CDR1 is LGHNA and CDR2 YNFKEQ. In nucleotides, the CDR3 is TGTGCCAGCGGCCAAGATCGGTCCCCCACGAGTCAGCCCCAGCATTTT. This encodes CASGQDRSPTSQPQHF.